This TCR beta chain was identified during a study of beta chain features in type 1 diabetes. Broader study findings: In all four CD4+ subsets, TCRB CDR3 length was significantly, moderately reduced in type 1 diabetes.

A note on this clone: What it recognizes is unknown.

Germline V lookup: CDR1 MDHEN, CDR2 SYDVKM. V lost 3 bases and J lost 0, with 8 bases in between. The CDR3 covers 14 residues. The entirety of the isolated RNA underwent reverse transcription, so expressed TCRB transcripts were sequenced. Produced via immunoSEQ multiplex PCR; TCRdb's table is partial and in-frame only. The profile shows about 160,000 clones, 6.5% to 8.5% of them singletons. The V call is TRBV28, the J call TRBJ1-1, with D unclear. Material for sequencing was central memory CD4+ T cells from blood. The sequence was collected from a young woman with type 1 diabetes. The CDR3 DNA sequence: TGTGCCAGCAGTTTGGGAGGGATGAACACTGAAGCTTTCTTT. It encodes CASSLGGMNTEAFF.